Listed below are T cell receptor beta chains from one sample, sequenced in a study of cytomegalovirus exposure and HLA in healthy donors. The repertoire was sequenced with immunoSEQ multiplex PCR; TCRdb's copy has only in-frame clones and lacks some. The sample has roughly 140,000 clones, about 89% seen once. The sequenced sample was PBMCs. Every receptor here comes from a woman aged 18-29 years in good health and CMV-seropositive. Each CDR3 is given with its conserved first and last residue. The D gene is left open where the match is weak. Not all rows give a size; the values are once, few, many and, for expanded clones, a class.

j_gene: TRBJ2-7
v_gene: TRBV7-8
d_gene: NA
abundance: NA
CDR3aa: CASSVTYEQYF
CDR3nt: TGTGCCAGCAGCGTAACCTACGAGCAGTACTTC

j_gene: TRBJ1-2
v_gene: TRBV27
d_gene: NA
abundance: once
CDR3aa: CASSSNRVLNYGYTF
CDR3nt: TGTGCCAGCAGTTCGAACCGGGTCCTTAACTATGGCTACACCTTC

j_gene: TRBJ2-2
v_gene: TRBV6-5
d_gene: NA
abundance: NA
CDR3aa: CASSYSPGWELFF
CDR3nt: TGTGCCAGCAGTTACTCTCCCGGGTGGGAGCTGTTTTTT

j_gene: TRBJ2-7
v_gene: TRBV11-3
d_gene: NA
abundance: NA
CDR3aa: CASSFQGDEQYF
CDR3nt: TGTGCCAGCAGCTTCCAGGGTGACGAGCAGTACTTC

j_gene: TRBJ1-1
v_gene: TRBV19
d_gene: TRBD1
abundance: NA
CDR3aa: CASGLLRDRVISLRTEAFF
CDR3nt: TGTGCCAGTGGCCTACTCCGGGACAGGGTTATTTCGTTGAGGACTGAAGCTTTCTTT

j_gene: TRBJ2-1
v_gene: TRBV30
d_gene: TRBD2
abundance: NA
CDR3aa: CAWILAGVSYNEQFF
CDR3nt: TGTGCCTGGATTCTAGCGGGAGTATCCTACAATGAGCAGTTCTTC

j_gene: TRBJ2-2
v_gene: TRBV10-3
d_gene: NA
abundance: NA
CDR3aa: CAISDPLGRGELFF
CDR3nt: TGTGCCATCAGTGATCCCCTGGGCCGCGGGGAGCTGTTTTTT

j_gene: TRBJ1-4
v_gene: TRBV29-1
d_gene: NA
abundance: once
CDR3aa: CSVAIQGPNEKLFF
CDR3nt: TGCAGCGTGGCCATACAGGGCCCTAATGAAAAACTGTTTTTT

j_gene: TRBJ2-3
v_gene: TRBV7-2
d_gene: NA
abundance: NA
CDR3aa: CASSLGGADTQYF
CDR3nt: TGTGCCAGCAGCTTAGGGGGGGCAGATACGCAGTATTTT

j_gene: TRBJ2-1
v_gene: TRBV2
d_gene: TRBD2
abundance: NA
CDR3aa: CASSPNGGLAGGPGEQFF
CDR3nt: TGTGCCAGCAGTCCCAACGGGGGCTTAGCGGGAGGGCCTGGTGAGCAGTTCTTC

j_gene: TRBJ2-5
v_gene: TRBV5-1
d_gene: TRBD1
abundance: NA
CDR3aa: CASSRTGGSEETQYF
CDR3nt: TGCGCCAGCAGCCGGACAGGGGGCTCAGAAGAGACCCAGTACTTC

j_gene: TRBJ2-7
v_gene: TRBV6-1
d_gene: TRBD2
abundance: NA
CDR3aa: CASRGGLAGSYEQYF
CDR3nt: TGTGCCAGCAGAGGTGGTCTAGCGGGTTCCTACGAGCAGTACTTC

j_gene: TRBJ1-5
v_gene: TRBV6-5
d_gene: TRBD1
abundance: NA
CDR3aa: CASSYSGTGEQPQHF
CDR3nt: TGTGCCAGCAGTTACTCCGGGACAGGGGAACAGCCCCAGCATTTT

j_gene: TRBJ2-1
v_gene: TRBV2
d_gene: TRBD1
abundance: NA
CDR3aa: CASSGTGRHNEQFF
CDR3nt: TGTGCCAGCAGTGGGACAGGGAGGCACAATGAGCAGTTCTTC

j_gene: TRBJ2-5
v_gene: TRBV5-1
d_gene: TRBD2
abundance: NA
CDR3aa: CASSLFVAGTSVETQYF
CDR3nt: TGCGCCAGCAGCTTGTTCGTGGCCGGGACTAGTGTAGAGACCCAGTACTTC

j_gene: TRBJ2-1
v_gene: TRBV6-5
d_gene: TRBD1
abundance: NA
CDR3aa: CASSYSGQGSNEQFF
CDR3nt: TGTGCCAGCAGTTACTCGGGACAGGGGTCCAATGAGCAGTTCTTC

j_gene: TRBJ2-7
v_gene: TRBV19
d_gene: NA
abundance: NA
CDR3aa: CASSIGRYNEQYF
CDR3nt: TGTGCCAGTAGTATAGGCAGGTACAACGAGCAGTACTTC

j_gene: TRBJ1-2
v_gene: TRBV2
d_gene: TRBD1
abundance: few
CDR3aa: CASSLDRVNYGYTF
CDR3nt: TGTGCCAGCAGTCTCGACAGGGTTAACTATGGCTACACCTTC

j_gene: TRBJ1-4
v_gene: TRBV11-3
d_gene: NA
abundance: NA
CDR3aa: CASSIEGGEKLFF
CDR3nt: TGTGCCAGCAGCATTGAAGGAGGGGAAAAACTGTTTTTT

j_gene: TRBJ2-1
v_gene: TRBV9
d_gene: TRBD2
abundance: NA
CDR3aa: CASSVGTSGSSYNEQFF
CDR3nt: TGTGCCAGCAGCGTAGGGACTAGCGGGAGCTCCTACAATGAGCAGTTCTTC

j_gene: TRBJ2-6
v_gene: TRBV5-4
d_gene: NA
abundance: NA
CDR3aa: CASTDWSGANVLTF
CDR3nt: TGTGCCAGCACTGACTGGTCTGGGGCCAACGTCCTGACTTTC

j_gene: TRBJ2-5
v_gene: TRBV30
d_gene: NA
abundance: NA
CDR3aa: CAWSELYHFQETQYF
CDR3nt: TGTGCCTGGAGTGAGCTCTACCATTTCCAAGAGACCCAGTACTTC

j_gene: TRBJ2-1
v_gene: TRBV6-5
d_gene: TRBD1
abundance: NA
CDR3aa: CASSYAEGAEQFF
CDR3nt: TGTGCCAGCAGTTACGCCGAGGGGGCTGAGCAGTTCTTC

j_gene: TRBJ2-5
v_gene: TRBV13
d_gene: TRBD2
abundance: once
CDR3aa: CASSSRTSGSGETQYF
CDR3nt: TGTGCCAGCAGCTCCCGGACTAGCGGGAGTGGGGAGACCCAGTACTTC

j_gene: TRBJ1-2
v_gene: TRBV12-5
d_gene: TRBD1
abundance: NA
CDR3aa: CASGLVQTGRGGYTF
CDR3nt: TGTGCTAGTGGTTTGGTCCAGACAGGGCGCGGCGGCTACACCTTC

j_gene: TRBJ1-3
v_gene: TRBV7-2
d_gene: NA
abundance: NA
CDR3aa: CASSLAQGASGNTIYF
CDR3nt: TGTGCCAGCAGCTTAGCACAGGGCGCCTCAGGAAACACCATATATTTT